This T cell receptor beta chain comes out of a study of blood T cell repertoires in COVID-19. Study summary: Samples came from the United States, Italy and Spain, spanning acute and convalescent COVID-19. The analysed material was cDNA or gDNA that came from T cells, B-cell-depleted T cells, or PBMCs.

Per the original methods: By means of reference gene primer amplification, nucleated cell counts were estimated. Profiled with immunoSEQ multiplex PCR; TCRdb holds only in-frame clones, not every one. V and J calls and clone size follow that table, whereas D and trimming were derived from the DNA. The sample has over 200,000 clones, around 90% seen once. CDR1 and CDR2 (germline): SGHTA, FQGTGA. Trimming at V came to 5 bases and at J to 6 bases, leaving 9 bases not matched to a gene. This CDR3 spans 14 amino acids. The rearrangement joins TRBV7-3 to TRBJ1-1; 7 nucleotides line up with TRBD1. The source material was peripheral blood. The TCR sequence derives from a woman aged 40 to 50 who had recovered from COVID-19. CDR3 amino acids: CASSRQTGRPEAFF. For the CDR3, the DNA is TGTGCCAGCAGCCGACAGACAGGGCGCCCTGAAGCTTTCTTT.